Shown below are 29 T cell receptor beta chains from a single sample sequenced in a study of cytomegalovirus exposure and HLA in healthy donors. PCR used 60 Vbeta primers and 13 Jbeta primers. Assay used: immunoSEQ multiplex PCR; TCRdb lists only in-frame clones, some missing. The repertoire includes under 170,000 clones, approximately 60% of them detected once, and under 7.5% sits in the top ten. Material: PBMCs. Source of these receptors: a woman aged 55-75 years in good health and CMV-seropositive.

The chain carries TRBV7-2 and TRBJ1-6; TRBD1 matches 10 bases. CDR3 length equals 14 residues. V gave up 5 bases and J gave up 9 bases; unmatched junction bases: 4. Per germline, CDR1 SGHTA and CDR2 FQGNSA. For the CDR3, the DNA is TGTGCCAGCAGCGGCCGGGACAGGGGTTCACCCCTCCACTTT. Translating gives CASSGRDRGSPLHF.

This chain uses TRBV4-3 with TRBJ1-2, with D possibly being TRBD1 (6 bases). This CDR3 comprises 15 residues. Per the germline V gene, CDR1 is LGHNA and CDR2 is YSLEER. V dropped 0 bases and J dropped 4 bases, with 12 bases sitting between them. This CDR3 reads CASSQDLNRVYGYTF. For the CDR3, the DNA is TGCGCCAGCAGCCAAGATTTAAACAGGGTCTATGGCTACACCTTC.

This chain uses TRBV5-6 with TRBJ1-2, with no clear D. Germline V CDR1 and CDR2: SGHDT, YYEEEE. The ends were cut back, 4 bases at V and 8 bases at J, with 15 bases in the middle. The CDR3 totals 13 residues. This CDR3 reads CASSVGRSQGYTF. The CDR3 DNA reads TGTGCCAGCAGCGTAGGAAGGAGTCAGGGCTACACCTTC.

The CDR3 DNA sequence: TGTGCCAGCAGCCCAAGCGGGATGAGCACAGATACGCAGTATTTT. Its protein product is CASSPSGMSTDTQYF. This rearrangement joins TRBV11-2 to TRBJ2-3; 7 bases are a match to TRBD2. Trimming took 5 bases from V and 0 from J; bases not matched to a gene: 5. Germline V CDR1 and CDR2: SGHAT, FQNNGV. The CDR3 is made up of 15 amino acids.

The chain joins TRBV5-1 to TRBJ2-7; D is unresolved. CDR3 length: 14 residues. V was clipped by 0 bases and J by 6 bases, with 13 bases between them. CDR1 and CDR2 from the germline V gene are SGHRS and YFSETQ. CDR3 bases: TGCGCCAGCAGCTTGGTCCCTAGTTTGGGCGAGCAGTACTTC. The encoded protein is CASSLVPSLGEQYF.

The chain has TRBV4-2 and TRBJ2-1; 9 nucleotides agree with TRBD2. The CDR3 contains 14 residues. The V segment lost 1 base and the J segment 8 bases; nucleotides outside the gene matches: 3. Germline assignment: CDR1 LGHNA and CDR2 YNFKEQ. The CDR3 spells CASSQASGIDEQFF. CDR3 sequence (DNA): TGTGCCAGCAGCCAAGCTAGCGGGATCGATGAGCAGTTCTTC.

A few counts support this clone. CDR3 residues: CAWTTPDRRTQYF. In nucleotides, the CDR3 is TGTGCCTGGACCACTCCCGACAGGAGGACGCAGTATTTT. V gene TRBV30 combines with J gene TRBJ2-3, with D possibly being TRBD1 (6 bases). Between the trimmed V and J ends, which lost 4 bases and 9 bases, there was a span of 17 bases. Germline values: CDR1 GTSNPN, CDR2 SVGIG (reference sequence). This CDR3 is 13 amino acids long. The full variable domain, rest sourced from reference TRBV30 and TRBJ2-3, is SQTIHQWPATLVQPVGSPLSLECTVEGTSNPNLYWYRQAAGRGLQLLFYSVGIGQISSEVPQNLSASRPQDRQFILSSKKLLLSDSGFYLCAWTTPDRRTQYFGPGTRLTVL.

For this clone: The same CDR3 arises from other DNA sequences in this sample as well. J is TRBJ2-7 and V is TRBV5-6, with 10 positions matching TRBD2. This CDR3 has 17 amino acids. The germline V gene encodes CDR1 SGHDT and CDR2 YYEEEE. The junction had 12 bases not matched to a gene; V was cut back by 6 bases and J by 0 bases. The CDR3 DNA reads TGTGCCAGCACCCGGAGGACTAGCGGCTCCAGCTCCTACGAGCAGTACTTC. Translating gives CASTRRTSGSSSYEQYF. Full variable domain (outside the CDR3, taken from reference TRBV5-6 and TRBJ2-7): DAGVTQSPTHLIKTRGQQVTLRCSPKSGHDTVSWYQQALGQGPQFIFQYYEEEERQRGNFPDRFSGHQFPNYSSELNVNALLLGDSALYLCASTRRTSGSSSYEQYFGPGTRLTVT.

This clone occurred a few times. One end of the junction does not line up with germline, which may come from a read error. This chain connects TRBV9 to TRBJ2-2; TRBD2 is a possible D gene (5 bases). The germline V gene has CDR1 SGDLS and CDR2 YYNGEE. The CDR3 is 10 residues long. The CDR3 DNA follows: TGCGGAGGGAACACCGGGGAGCTGTTTTTT. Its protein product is CGGNTGELFF.

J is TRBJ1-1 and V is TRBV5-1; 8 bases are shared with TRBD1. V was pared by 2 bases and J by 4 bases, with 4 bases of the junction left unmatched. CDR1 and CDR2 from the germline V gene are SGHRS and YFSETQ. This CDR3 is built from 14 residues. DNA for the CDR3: TGCGCCAGCAGCTTCACAGGGGGAAGCACTGAAGCTTTCTTT. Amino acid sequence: CASSFTGGSTEAFF.

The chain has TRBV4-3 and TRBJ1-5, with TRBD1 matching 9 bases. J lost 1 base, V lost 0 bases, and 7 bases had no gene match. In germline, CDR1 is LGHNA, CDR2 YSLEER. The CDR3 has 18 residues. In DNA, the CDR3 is TGCGCCAGCAGCCAAGATTGGGACAGGGTTGGGAGCAATCAGCCCCAGCATTTT. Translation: CASSQDWDRVGSNQPQHF.

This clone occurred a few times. The chain's CDR3 is CASSYSTAGFTDTQYF. CDR3 bases: TGTGCCAGCAGTTACTCGACTGCTGGTTTCACAGATACGCAGTATTTT. J is TRBJ2-3 and V is TRBV6-5; D is unclear. Trimming removed 0 bases at V and 2 bases at J, with 12 bases between. Germline values: CDR1 MNHEY, CDR2 SVGAGI. This CDR3 is built from 16 residues.

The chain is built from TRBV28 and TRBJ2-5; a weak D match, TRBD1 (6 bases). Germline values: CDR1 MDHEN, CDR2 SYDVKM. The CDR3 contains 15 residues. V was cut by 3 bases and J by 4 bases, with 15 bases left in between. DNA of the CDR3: TGTGCCAGCAGTTTCCTCCGACAGGACGGAGAGACCCAGTACTTC. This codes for CASSFLRQDGETQYF. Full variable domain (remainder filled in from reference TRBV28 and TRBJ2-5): DVKVTQSSRYLVKRTGEKVFLECVQDMDHENMFWYRQDPGLGLRLIYFSYDVKMKEKGDIPEGYSVSREKKERFSLILESASTNQTSMYLCASSFLRQDGETQYFGPGTRLLVL.

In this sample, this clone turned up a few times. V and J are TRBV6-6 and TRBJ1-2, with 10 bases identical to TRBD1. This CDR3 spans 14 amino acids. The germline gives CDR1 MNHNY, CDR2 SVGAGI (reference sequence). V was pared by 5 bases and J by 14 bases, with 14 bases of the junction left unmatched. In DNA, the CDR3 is TGTGCCAGCAGTAAACGACAGGGGGCGCCCTCTAGGACCTTC. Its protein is CASSKRQGAPSRTF.

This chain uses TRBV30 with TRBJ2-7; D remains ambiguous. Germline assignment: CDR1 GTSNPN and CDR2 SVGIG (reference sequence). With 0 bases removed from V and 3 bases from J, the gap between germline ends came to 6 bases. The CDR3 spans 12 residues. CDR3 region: CAWSVTVYEQYF. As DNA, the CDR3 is TGTGCCTGGAGTGTCACGGTCTACGAGCAGTACTTC.

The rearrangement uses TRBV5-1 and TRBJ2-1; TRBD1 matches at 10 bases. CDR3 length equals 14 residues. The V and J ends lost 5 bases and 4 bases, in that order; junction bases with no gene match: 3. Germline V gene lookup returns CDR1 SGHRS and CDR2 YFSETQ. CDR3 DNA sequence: TGCGCCAGCAGTGACAGGGGGCCTTACAATGAGCAGTTCTTC. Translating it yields CASSDRGPYNEQFF.

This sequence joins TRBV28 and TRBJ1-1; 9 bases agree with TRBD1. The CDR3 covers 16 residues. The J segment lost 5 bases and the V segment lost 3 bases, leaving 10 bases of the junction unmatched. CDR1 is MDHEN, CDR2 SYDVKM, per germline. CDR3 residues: CASSFLFGQGKTEAFF. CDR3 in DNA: TGTGCCAGCAGTTTTCTCTTCGGACAGGGGAAGACTGAAGCTTTCTTT.

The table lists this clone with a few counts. CDR3 region: CASSKSYFLLAGYTDTQYF. Here the CDR3 DNA reads TGTGCCAGCAGCAAATCCTATTTTCTACTAGCGGGGTACACAGATACGCAGTATTTT. The chain uses TRBV21-1 and TRBJ2-3; the DNA was not compared with TRBD2, the D call given in the table. TRBV21-1 is a pseudogene locus. The CDR3 runs to 19 residues.

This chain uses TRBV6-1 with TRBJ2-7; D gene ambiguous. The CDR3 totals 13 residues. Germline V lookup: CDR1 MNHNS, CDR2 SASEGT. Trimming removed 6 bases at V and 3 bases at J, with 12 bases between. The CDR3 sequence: CASRRSDFYEQYF. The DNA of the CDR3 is TGTGCCAGCAGGCGAAGCGACTTCTACGAGCAGTACTTC.

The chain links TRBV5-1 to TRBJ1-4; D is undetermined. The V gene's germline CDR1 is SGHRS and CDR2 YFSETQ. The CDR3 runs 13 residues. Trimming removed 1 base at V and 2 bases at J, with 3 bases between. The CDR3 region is CASSLSTNEKLFF. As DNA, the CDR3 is TGCGCCAGCAGCTTGAGCACTAATGAAAAACTGTTTTTT.

The CDR3 spells CAPTVGVFNEKLFF. CDR3 coding DNA: TGTGCCCCAACCGTCGGGGTCTTTAATGAAAAACTGTTTTTT. V and J are TRBV19 and TRBJ1-4; D gene ambiguous. The CDR3 runs to 14 residues. Trimming removed 11 bases at V and 4 bases at J, with 17 bases between. The germline CDR1 and CDR2 sequences are LNHDA and SQIVND (reference sequence).

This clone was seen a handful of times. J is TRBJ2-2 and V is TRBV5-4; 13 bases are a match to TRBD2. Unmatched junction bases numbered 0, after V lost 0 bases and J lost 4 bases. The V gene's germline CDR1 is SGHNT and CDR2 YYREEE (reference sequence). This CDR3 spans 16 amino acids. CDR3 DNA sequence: TGTGCCAGCAGCTTGGGACTAGCGGGAGGCACCGGGGAGCTGTTTTTT. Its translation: CASSLGLAGGTGELFF. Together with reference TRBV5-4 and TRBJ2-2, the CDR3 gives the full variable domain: ETGVTQSPTHLIKTRGQQVTLRCSSQSGHNTVSWYQQALGQGPQFIFQYYREEENGRGNFPPRFSGLQFPNYSSELNVNALELDDSALYLCASSLGLAGGTGELFFGEGSRLTVL.

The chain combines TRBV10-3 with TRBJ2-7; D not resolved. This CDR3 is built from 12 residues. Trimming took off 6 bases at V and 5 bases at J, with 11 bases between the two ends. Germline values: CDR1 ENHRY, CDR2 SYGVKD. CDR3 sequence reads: CAISQIGDEQYF. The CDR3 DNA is TGTGCCATCAGCCAGATCGGAGACGAGCAGTACTTC.

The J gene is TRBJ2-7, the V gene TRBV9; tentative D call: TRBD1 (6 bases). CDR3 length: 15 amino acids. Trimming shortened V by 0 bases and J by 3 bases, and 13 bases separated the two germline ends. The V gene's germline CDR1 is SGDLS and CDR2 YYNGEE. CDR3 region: CASSVGGQTGYEQYF. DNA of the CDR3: TGTGCCAGCAGCGTAGGTGGACAGACGGGCTACGAGCAGTACTTC.

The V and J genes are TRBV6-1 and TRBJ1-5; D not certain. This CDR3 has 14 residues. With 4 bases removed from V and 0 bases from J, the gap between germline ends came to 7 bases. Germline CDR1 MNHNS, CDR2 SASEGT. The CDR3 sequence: CASSGADSNQPQHF. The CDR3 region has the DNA TGTGCCAGCAGTGGGGCAGATAGCAATCAGCCCCAGCATTTT.

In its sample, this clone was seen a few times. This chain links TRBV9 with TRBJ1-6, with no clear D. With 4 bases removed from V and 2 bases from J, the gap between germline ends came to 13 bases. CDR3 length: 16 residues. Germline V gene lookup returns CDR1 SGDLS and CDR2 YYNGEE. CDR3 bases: TGTGCCAGCAGCTTCCATGGAGGGCCCTATAATTCACCCCTCCACTTT. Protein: CASSFHGGPYNSPLHF.

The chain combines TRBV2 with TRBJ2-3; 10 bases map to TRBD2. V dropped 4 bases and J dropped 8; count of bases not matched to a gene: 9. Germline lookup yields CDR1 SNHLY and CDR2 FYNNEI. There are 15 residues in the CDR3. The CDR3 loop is CASSAASGSWGTQYF. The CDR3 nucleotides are TGTGCCAGCAGTGCGGCTAGCGGGAGCTGGGGTACGCAGTATTTT.

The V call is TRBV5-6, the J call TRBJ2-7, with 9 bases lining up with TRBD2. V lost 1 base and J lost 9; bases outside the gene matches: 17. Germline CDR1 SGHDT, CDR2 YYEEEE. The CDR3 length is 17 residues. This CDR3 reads CASSLRSSGARFLWQYF. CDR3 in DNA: TGTGCCAGCAGCTTGAGGTCTAGCGGGGCCCGGTTTCTCTGGCAGTACTTC.

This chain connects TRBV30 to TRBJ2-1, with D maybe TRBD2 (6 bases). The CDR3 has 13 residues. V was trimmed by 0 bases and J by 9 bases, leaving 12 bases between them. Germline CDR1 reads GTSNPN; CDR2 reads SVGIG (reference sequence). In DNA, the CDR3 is TGTGCCTGGAGTGTAGGAGGGGTTGGTGAGCAGTTCTTC. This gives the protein CAWSVGGVGEQFF.